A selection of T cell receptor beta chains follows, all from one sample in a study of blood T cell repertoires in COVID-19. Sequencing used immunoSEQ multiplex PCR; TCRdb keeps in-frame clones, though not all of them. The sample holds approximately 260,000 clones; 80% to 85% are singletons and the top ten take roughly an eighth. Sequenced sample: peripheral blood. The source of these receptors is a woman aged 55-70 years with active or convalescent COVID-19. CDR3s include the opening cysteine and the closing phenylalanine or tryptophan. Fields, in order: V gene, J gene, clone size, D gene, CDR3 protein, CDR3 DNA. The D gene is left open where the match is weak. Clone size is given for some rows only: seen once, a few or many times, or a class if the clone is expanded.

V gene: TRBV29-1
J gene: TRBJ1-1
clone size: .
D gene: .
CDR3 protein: CSVEVQMNTEAFF
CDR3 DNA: TGCAGCGTTGAGGTTCAGATGAACACTGAAGCTTTCTTT

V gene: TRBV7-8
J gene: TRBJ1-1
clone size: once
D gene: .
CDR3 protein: CASSLVRVEAFF
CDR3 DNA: TGTGCCAGCAGCTTAGTCAGGGTTGAAGCTTTCTTT

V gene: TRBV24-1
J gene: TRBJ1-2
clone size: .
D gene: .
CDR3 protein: CATSDWEGRGYTF
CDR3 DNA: TGTGCCACCAGTGATTGGGAAGGGAGAGGCTACACCTTC

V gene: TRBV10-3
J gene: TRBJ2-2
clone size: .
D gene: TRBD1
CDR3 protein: CAISENRGSTGELFF
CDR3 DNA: TGTGCCATCAGTGAGAACAGGGGGTCCACCGGGGAGCTGTTTTTT

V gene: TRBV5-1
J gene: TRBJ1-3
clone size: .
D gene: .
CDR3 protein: CASGQTAGNTIYF
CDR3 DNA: TGCGCCAGCGGCCAGACAGCCGGAAACACCATATATTTT

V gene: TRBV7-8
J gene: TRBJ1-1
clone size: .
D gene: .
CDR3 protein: CASSLGRNTEAFF
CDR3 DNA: TGTGCCAGCAGCTTAGGCAGGAACACTGAAGCTTTCTTT

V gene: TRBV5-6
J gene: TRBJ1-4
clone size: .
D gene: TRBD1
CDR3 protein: CASSLWAGGNEKLFF
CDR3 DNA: TGTGCCAGCAGCTTGTGGGCAGGGGGTAATGAAAAACTGTTTTTT

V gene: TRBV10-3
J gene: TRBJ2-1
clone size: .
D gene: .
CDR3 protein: CATALGLSYNEQFF
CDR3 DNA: TGTGCCACGGCCTTGGGCCTCTCCTACAATGAGCAGTTCTTC

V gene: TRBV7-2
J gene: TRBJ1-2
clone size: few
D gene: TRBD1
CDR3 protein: CASSLIQGAGGYTF
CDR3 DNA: TGTGCCAGCAGCCTAATACAGGGGGCCGGGGGCTACACCTTC

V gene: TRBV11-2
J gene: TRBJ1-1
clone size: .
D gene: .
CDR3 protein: CASSFPPGRPNTEAFF
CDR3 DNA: TGTGCCAGCAGCTTCCCCCCAGGGCGCCCGAACACTGAAGCTTTCTTT

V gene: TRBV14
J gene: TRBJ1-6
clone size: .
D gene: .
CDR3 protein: CASSQEIGGSPLHF
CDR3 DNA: TGTGCCAGCAGCCAAGAGATCGGGGGTTCACCCCTCCACTTT

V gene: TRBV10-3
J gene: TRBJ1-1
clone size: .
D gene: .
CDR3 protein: CAISTPGDTEAFF
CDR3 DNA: TGTGCCATCAGTACCCCAGGGGACACTGAAGCTTTCTTT

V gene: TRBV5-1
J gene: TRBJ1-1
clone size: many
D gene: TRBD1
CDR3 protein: CASRATPGQLHEAFF
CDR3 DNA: TGCGCCAGCAGGGCTACCCCGGGACAGCTTCATGAAGCTTTCTTT

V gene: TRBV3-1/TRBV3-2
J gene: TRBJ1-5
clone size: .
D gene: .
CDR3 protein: CAAARRATNQPQHF
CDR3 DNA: TGTGCCGCCGCACGGAGGGCCACTAATCAGCCCCAGCATTTT

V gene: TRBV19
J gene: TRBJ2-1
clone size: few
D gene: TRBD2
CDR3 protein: CASSNLAGGNNEQFF
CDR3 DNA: TGTGCCAGTAGCAACCTAGCGGGGGGAAACAATGAGCAGTTCTTC

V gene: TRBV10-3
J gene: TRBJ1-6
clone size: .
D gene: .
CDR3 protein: CAISPTEQGNGADSPLHF
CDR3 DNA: TGTGCCATCAGTCCCACGGAACAGGGAAACGGGGCGGATTCACCCCTCCACTTT

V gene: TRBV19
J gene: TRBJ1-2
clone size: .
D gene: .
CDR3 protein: CASKGWETGLYGYTF
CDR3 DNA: TGTGCCAGTAAGGGGTGGGAGACAGGCCTCTATGGCTACACCTTC

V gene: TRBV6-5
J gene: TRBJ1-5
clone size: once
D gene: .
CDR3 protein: CASSPVSNQPQHF
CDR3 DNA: TGTGCCAGCAGTCCCGTTAGCAATCAGCCCCAGCATTTT

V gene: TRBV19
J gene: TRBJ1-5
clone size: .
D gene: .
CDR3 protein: CASRGRAGAYSNQPQHF
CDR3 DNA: TGTGCCAGTCGGGGACGCGCGGGGGCCTATAGCAATCAGCCCCAGCATTTT

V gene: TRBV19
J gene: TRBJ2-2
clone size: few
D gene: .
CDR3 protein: CASRLGQLNTGELFF
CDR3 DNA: TGTGCCAGTAGACTAGGACAGCTGAACACCGGGGAGCTGTTTTTT

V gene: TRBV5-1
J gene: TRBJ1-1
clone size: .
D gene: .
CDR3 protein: CASRRSGGTSNTEAFF
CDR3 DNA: TGCGCCAGCAGGCGGTCGGGGGGGACATCGAACACTGAAGCTTTCTTT

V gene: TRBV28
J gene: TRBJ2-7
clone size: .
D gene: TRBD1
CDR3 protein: CASNGDRALYEQYF
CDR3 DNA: TGTGCCAGCAATGGGGACAGGGCCCTCTACGAGCAGTACTTC

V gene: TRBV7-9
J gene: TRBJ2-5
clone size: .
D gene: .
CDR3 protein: CASSLARSSRETQYF
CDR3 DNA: TGTGCCAGCAGCTTAGCGCGGTCCAGTCGGGAGACCCAGTACTTC

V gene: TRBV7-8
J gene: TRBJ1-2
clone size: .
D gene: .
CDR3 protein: CASSPRTAYGYTF
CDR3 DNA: TGTGCCAGCAGCCCCCGGACAGCCTATGGCTACACCTTC

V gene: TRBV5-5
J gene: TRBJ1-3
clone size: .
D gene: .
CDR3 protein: CASSPGHENTIYF
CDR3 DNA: TGTGCCAGCAGCCCGGGACATGAAAACACCATATATTTT

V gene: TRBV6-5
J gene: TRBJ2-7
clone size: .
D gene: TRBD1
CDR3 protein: CASSYSWDRLYEQYF
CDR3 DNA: TGTGCCAGCAGTTATTCGTGGGACAGATTGTACGAGCAGTACTTC

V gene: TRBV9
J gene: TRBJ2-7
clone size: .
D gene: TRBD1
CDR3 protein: CASSPRTGILSYEQYF
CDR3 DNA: TGTGCCAGCAGCCCCCGGACAGGCATCTTATCCTACGAGCAGTACTTC

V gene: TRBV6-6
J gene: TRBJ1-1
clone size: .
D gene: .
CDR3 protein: CASRRQVGDTEAFF
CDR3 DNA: TGTGCCAGCAGGAGACAGGTGGGGGACACTGAAGCTTTCTTT

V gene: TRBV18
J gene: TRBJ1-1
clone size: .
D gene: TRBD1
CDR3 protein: CASSGPDRATEAFF
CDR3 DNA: TGTGCCAGCTCAGGACCGGACAGGGCCACTGAAGCTTTCTTT

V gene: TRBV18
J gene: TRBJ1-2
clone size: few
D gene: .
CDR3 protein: CASSYDKGQPSYGYTF
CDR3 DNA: TGTGCCAGCTCATACGACAAGGGACAACCCTCCTATGGCTACACCTTC

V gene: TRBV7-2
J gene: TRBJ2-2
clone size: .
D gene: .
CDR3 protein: CASRSRGTGELFF
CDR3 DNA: TGTGCCAGCAGGTCCCGGGGCACCGGGGAGCTGTTTTTT

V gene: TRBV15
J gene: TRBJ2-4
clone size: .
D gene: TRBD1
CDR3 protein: CATTDRGWENIQYF
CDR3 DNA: TGTGCCACGACAGACAGGGGTTGGGAAAACATTCAGTACTTC

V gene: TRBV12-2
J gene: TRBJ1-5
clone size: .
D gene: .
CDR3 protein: CASRLARTGSGNQPQHF
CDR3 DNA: TGTGCAAGTCGCTTAGCGAGGACAGGGAGCGGGAATCAGCCCCAGCATTTT

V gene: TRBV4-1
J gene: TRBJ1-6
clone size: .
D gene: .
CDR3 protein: CASSQEGLRGSPLHF
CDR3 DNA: TGCGCCAGCAGCCAAGAAGGGTTGCGGGGTTCACCCCTCCACTTT

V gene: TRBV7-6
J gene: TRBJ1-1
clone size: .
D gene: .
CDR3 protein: CASSTWTEAFF
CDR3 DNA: TGTGCCAGCAGCACATGGACTGAAGCTTTCTTT

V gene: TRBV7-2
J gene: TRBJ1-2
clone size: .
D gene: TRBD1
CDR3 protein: CASSRTGGSNYGYTF
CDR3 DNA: TGTGCCAGCAGCCGGACAGGGGGGTCGAACTATGGCTACACCTTC

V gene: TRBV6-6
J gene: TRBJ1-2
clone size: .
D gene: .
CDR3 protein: CASSYSTGVGTYGYTF
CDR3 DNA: TGTGCCAGCAGTTACTCGACAGGCGTGGGGACCTATGGCTACACCTTC

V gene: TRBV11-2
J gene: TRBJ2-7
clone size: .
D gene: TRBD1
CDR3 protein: CASSTDRGRGGYEQYF
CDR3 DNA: TGTGCCAGCAGCACAGACAGGGGGCGGGGCGGCTACGAGCAGTACTTC

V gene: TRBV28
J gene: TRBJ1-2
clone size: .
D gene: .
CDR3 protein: CASSSNYGYTF
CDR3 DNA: TGTGCCAGCAGCTCTAACTATGGCTACACCTTC

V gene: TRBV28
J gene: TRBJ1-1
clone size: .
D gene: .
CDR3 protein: CASSPTSGGAGTEAFF
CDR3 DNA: TGTGCCAGCAGTCCCACAAGCGGAGGGGCAGGCACTGAAGCTTTCTTT

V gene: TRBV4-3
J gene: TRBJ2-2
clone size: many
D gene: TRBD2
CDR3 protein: CASSQDTLAGGNTGELFF
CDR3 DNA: TGCGCCAGCAGCCAAGATACACTAGCGGGGGGAAACACCGGGGAGCTGTTTTTT

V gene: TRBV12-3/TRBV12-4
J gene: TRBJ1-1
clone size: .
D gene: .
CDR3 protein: CASTTHQAAEAFF
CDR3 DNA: TGTGCCAGCACCACACACCAGGCCGCTGAAGCTTTCTTT

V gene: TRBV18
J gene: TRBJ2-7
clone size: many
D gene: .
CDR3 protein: CASSPSSAGEQYF
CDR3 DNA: TGTGCCAGCTCACCAAGTAGCGCGGGGGAGCAGTACTTC

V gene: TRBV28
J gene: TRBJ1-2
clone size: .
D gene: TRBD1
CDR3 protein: CASSFGTGVFLNYGYTF
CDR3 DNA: TGTGCCAGCAGTTTCGGGACAGGGGTTTTTCTAAACTATGGCTACACCTTC

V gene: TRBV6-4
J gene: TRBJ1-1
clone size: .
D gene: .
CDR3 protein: CASSDSSGNTEAFF
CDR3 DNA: TGTGCCAGCAGTGACTCTTCGGGGAACACTGAAGCTTTCTTT

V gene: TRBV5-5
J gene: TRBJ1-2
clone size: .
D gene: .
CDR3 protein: CASSPAGVRNYGYTF
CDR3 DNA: TGTGCCAGCAGCCCCGCAGGGGTGAGGAACTATGGCTACACCTTC

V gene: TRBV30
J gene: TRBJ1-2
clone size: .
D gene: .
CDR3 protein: CAWSVGAGPGYTF
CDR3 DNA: TGTGCCTGGAGTGTAGGGGCAGGTCCTGGCTACACCTTC

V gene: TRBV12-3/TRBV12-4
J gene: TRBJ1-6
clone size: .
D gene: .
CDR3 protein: CASSLAATTPLHF
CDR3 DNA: TGTGCCAGCAGTTTAGCGGCCACAACACCCCTCCACTTT

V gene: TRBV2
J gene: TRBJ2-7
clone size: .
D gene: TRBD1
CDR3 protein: CASRVDRGRAYEQYF
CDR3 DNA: TGTGCCAGCAGGGTAGACAGGGGTAGGGCCTACGAGCAGTACTTC

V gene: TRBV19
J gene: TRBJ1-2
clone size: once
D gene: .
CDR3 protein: CASSTRGGPNYGYTF
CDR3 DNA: TGTGCCAGTAGTACCCGAGGGGGACCTAACTATGGCTACACCTTC

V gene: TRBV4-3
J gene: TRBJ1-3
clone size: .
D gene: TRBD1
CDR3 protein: CASSHDDRVSSGNTIYF
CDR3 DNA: TGCGCCAGCAGCCACGATGACAGGGTGAGTTCTGGAAACACCATATATTTT

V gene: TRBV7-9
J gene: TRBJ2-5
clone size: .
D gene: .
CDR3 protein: CASSSGMATQYF
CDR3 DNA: TGTGCCAGCAGCTCCGGGATGGCGACCCAGTACTTC

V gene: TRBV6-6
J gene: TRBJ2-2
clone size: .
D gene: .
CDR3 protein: CASSPPTDTGELFF
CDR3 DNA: TGTGCCAGCAGTCCACCCACGGACACCGGGGAGCTGTTTTTT

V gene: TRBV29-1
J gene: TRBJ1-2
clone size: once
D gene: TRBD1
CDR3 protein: CSVDWDSRNYGYTF
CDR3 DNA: TGCAGCGTTGATTGGGACAGCCGGAACTATGGCTACACCTTC

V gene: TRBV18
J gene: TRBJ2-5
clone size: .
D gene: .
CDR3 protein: CASSPIGRETQYF
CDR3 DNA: TGTGCCAGCTCACCTATAGGGAGAGAGACCCAGTACTTC

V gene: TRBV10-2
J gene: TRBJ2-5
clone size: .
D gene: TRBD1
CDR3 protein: CASSSQGWETQYF
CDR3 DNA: TGCGCCAGCAGTTCACAGGGGTGGGAGACCCAGTACTTC

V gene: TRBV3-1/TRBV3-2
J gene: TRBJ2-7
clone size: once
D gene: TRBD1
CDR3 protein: CASSQPGQGVYEQYF
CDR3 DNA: TGTGCCAGCAGCCAACCGGGACAGGGTGTCTACGAGCAGTACTTC

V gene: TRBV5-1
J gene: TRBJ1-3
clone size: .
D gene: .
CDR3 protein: CASSLATQGSGNTIYF
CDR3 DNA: TGCGCCAGCAGCTTGGCCACACAGGGCTCTGGAAACACCATATATTTT

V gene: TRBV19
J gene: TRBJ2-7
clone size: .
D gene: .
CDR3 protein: CASSIAQGPGYEQYF
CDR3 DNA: TGTGCCAGTAGTATAGCCCAGGGGCCAGGGTACGAGCAGTACTTC

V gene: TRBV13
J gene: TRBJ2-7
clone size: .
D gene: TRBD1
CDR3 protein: CASSADRAGRYEQYF
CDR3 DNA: TGTGCCAGCAGCGCGGACAGGGCGGGGAGGTACGAGCAGTACTTC